The rows below give T cell receptor beta chains drawn from one sample of a study of response to subunit inactivated influenza vaccine. TCRdb processed the RT-PCR reads anew with MiXCR; each CDR3 protein has one entry. The sample contains about 700,000 distinct CDR3 sequences, approximately 13% of which appear only once. The material was PBMCs from blood, obtained 14 to 15 days before vaccination. These receptors were taken from a man aged 50 to 59 who received an inactivated influenza vaccine. Each CDR3 is given with its conserved first and last residue. A D gene is named only where the DNA matches it firmly. Clone size is not always given. Where it is, it says once, few, many or a class for expanded clones.

j_call: TRBJ1-5; d_call: TRBD1; v_call: TRBV7-8; clone_size: NA; cdr3_nt: TGTGCCAGCAGCTCTATGGGACAGGGTACCAATCAGCCCCAGCATTTT; cdr3_aa: CASSSMGQGTNQPQHF
j_call: TRBJ2-3; d_call: NA; v_call: TRBV10-3; clone_size: NA; cdr3_nt: TGTGCCATCAGCTGGGAACCTAGCACAGATACGCAGTATTTT; cdr3_aa: CAISWEPSTDTQYF
j_call: TRBJ2-5; d_call: TRBD2; v_call: TRBV5-1; clone_size: NA; cdr3_nt: TGCGCCAGCAGCCATGGGGGGGGACAAGAGACCCAGTACTTC; cdr3_aa: CASSHGGGQETQYF
j_call: TRBJ2-7; d_call: TRBD2; v_call: TRBV27; clone_size: NA; cdr3_nt: TGTGCCAGCAGTCTGATAGCGGGGCAGAGCTCCTACGAGCAGTACTTC; cdr3_aa: CASSLIAGQSSYEQYF
j_call: TRBJ1-4; d_call: NA; v_call: TRBV20-1; clone_size: many; cdr3_nt: TGCAGTGCTAGACTAAATGAAAAACTGTTTTTT; cdr3_aa: CSARLNEKLFF
j_call: TRBJ2-3; d_call: TRBD1; v_call: TRBV20-1; clone_size: many; cdr3_nt: TGCAGTGCTATGGGACAGGGGGCTGGAGATACGCAGTATTTT; cdr3_aa: CSAMGQGAGDTQYF
j_call: TRBJ2-7; d_call: NA; v_call: TRBV28; clone_size: NA; cdr3_nt: TGTGCCAGCAGTAAATATAAGGGGATAGACTACGAGCAGTACTTC; cdr3_aa: CASSKYKGIDYEQYF
j_call: TRBJ1-3; d_call: NA; v_call: TRBV4-2; clone_size: few; cdr3_nt: TGTGCCAGCAGCCTCGACACGTTATCTGGAAACACCATATATTTT; cdr3_aa: CASSLDTLSGNTIYF
j_call: TRBJ2-3; d_call: NA; v_call: TRBV4-1; clone_size: few; cdr3_nt: TGCGCCAGCAGCCAAGAGGGCAGGGGAGATACGCAGTATTTT; cdr3_aa: CASSQEGRGDTQYF
j_call: TRBJ2-3; d_call: TRBD2; v_call: TRBV7-3; clone_size: few; cdr3_nt: TGTGCCAGCAGCTTAACGGGACTAGTCTCAGATACGCAGTATTTT; cdr3_aa: CASSLTGLVSDTQYF
j_call: TRBJ1-5; d_call: NA; v_call: TRBV7-2; clone_size: few; cdr3_nt: TGTGCCAGCAGCTTAGACAGCGTGAACAATCAGCCCCAGCATTTT; cdr3_aa: CASSLDSVNNQPQHF
j_call: TRBJ2-3; d_call: NA; v_call: TRBV6-2/TRBV6-3; clone_size: NA; cdr3_nt: TGTGCCAGCAGAACCCGGGACAGGGGTCTCCTTGTTATGCGGGAGGGCGCCGATACGCAGTATTTT; cdr3_aa: CASRTRDRGLLVMREGADTQYF
j_call: TRBJ2-5; d_call: NA; v_call: TRBV9; clone_size: NA; cdr3_nt: TGTGCCAGCAGCGAGTCCCACCTCCGGGAGACCCAGTACTTC; cdr3_aa: CASSESHLRETQYF
j_call: TRBJ2-1; d_call: NA; v_call: TRBV7-2; clone_size: NA; cdr3_nt: TGTGCCAGCAGCGGGAGCGGGAATGAGCAGTTCTTC; cdr3_aa: CASSGSGNEQFF
j_call: TRBJ2-5; d_call: TRBD2; v_call: TRBV3-1; clone_size: many; cdr3_nt: TGTGCCAGCAGCCCGGGACTAGCGGGAGGAGCGCAAGAGACCCAGTACTTC; cdr3_aa: CASSPGLAGGAQETQYF
j_call: TRBJ2-7; d_call: NA; v_call: TRBV7-8; clone_size: few; cdr3_nt: TGTGCCAGCAGCTTAAGGGCAGGGGAATTGTACGAGCAGTACTTC; cdr3_aa: CASSLRAGELYEQYF
j_call: TRBJ1-4; d_call: NA; v_call: TRBV20-1; clone_size: few; cdr3_nt: TGCAGTGCTAGGGACAGAGCGTCCCATGAAAAACTGTTTTTT; cdr3_aa: CSARDRASHEKLFF
j_call: TRBJ2-3; d_call: TRBD2; v_call: TRBV24-1; clone_size: many; cdr3_nt: TGTGCCACCGCATCTCTAGCGGGAGGATCGCGAGATACGCAGTATTTT; cdr3_aa: CATASLAGGSRDTQYF
j_call: TRBJ2-4; d_call: NA; v_call: TRBV2; clone_size: few; cdr3_nt: TGTGCCAGCAGCGAGGATCTTGCCAAAAACATTCAGTACTTC; cdr3_aa: CASSEDLAKNIQYF
j_call: TRBJ1-5; d_call: TRBD1; v_call: TRBV6-5; clone_size: few; cdr3_nt: TGTGCCAGCAGTTTGCCGTCCGGACAGGGAGAAGACCAGCCCCAGCATTTT; cdr3_aa: CASSLPSGQGEDQPQHF
j_call: TRBJ2-3; d_call: TRBD2; v_call: TRBV27; clone_size: NA; cdr3_nt: TGTGCCAGCACGACTAGCGGGGGGACCACTAGCACAGATACGCAGTATTTT; cdr3_aa: CASTTSGGTTSTDTQYF
j_call: TRBJ2-7; d_call: TRBD2; v_call: TRBV7-2; clone_size: few; cdr3_nt: TGTGCCAGCAGCTACGGACTAGCGGGAACTCTCTACGAGCAGTACTTC; cdr3_aa: CASSYGLAGTLYEQYF
j_call: TRBJ2-5; d_call: TRBD2; v_call: TRBV20-1; clone_size: few; cdr3_nt: TGCAGTGCTAGAGAGGGAGGGGCACAAGAGACCCAGTACTTC; cdr3_aa: CSAREGGAQETQYF
j_call: TRBJ2-7; d_call: NA; v_call: TRBV28; clone_size: few; cdr3_nt: TGTGCCAGCAGACCTGCGGGACTCCTCTACGAGCAGTACTTC; cdr3_aa: CASRPAGLLYEQYF
j_call: TRBJ2-5; d_call: NA; v_call: TRBV12-3/TRBV12-4; clone_size: NA; cdr3_nt: TGTGCCAGCAGTCCGGAGCCCTTCCAAGAGACCCAGTACTTC; cdr3_aa: CASSPEPFQETQYF
j_call: TRBJ2-1; d_call: TRBD2; v_call: TRBV19; clone_size: few; cdr3_nt: TGTGCCAGTACCCGAGGCGGGAGTAGCAATGAGCAGTTCTTC; cdr3_aa: CASTRGGSSNEQFF
j_call: TRBJ2-7; d_call: NA; v_call: TRBV15; clone_size: NA; cdr3_nt: TGTGCCACCAGCAGAGATCAGGGCACCCACTACGAGCAGTACTTC; cdr3_aa: CATSRDQGTHYEQYF
j_call: TRBJ2-7; d_call: TRBD1; v_call: TRBV7-2; clone_size: many; cdr3_nt: TGTGCCAGCAGCTTCAGACAGGGGACGTTTGACGAGCAGTACTTC; cdr3_aa: CASSFRQGTFDEQYF
j_call: TRBJ2-1; d_call: NA; v_call: TRBV9; clone_size: NA; cdr3_nt: TGTGCCAGCAGCGTAGCCCCGCCCGACCCTCAGTTCTTC; cdr3_aa: CASSVAPPDPQFF
j_call: TRBJ2-3; d_call: TRBD2; v_call: TRBV6-1; clone_size: NA; cdr3_nt: TGTGCCAGCAGTACCCCGGGTAGCGGGAGACCAGATACGCAGTATTTT; cdr3_aa: CASSTPGSGRPDTQYF
j_call: TRBJ2-1; d_call: TRBD2; v_call: TRBV20-1; clone_size: many; cdr3_nt: TGCAGTGCTAGGGGACTAGCGGCTTACAATGAGCAGTTCTTC; cdr3_aa: CSARGLAAYNEQFF
j_call: TRBJ2-5; d_call: TRBD1; v_call: TRBV29-1; clone_size: NA; cdr3_nt: TGCAGCGCAACTCGGACAGGGTTTCAAGAGACCCAGTACTTC; cdr3_aa: CSATRTGFQETQYF
j_call: TRBJ2-7; d_call: TRBD1; v_call: TRBV12-3/TRBV12-4; clone_size: few; cdr3_nt: TGTGCCAGCAGCAGGGACAGGGGGAGCTCCTACGAGCAGTACTTC; cdr3_aa: CASSRDRGSSYEQYF
j_call: TRBJ1-5; d_call: NA; v_call: TRBV6-2/TRBV6-3; clone_size: few; cdr3_nt: TGTGCCAGCAGACCCGGGACACATCAGCCCCAGCATTTT; cdr3_aa: CASRPGTHQPQHF
j_call: TRBJ2-7; d_call: NA; v_call: TRBV3-1; clone_size: few; cdr3_nt: TGTGCCAGCAGCCCCGGACCAAACTCCTGGGAGCAGTACTTC; cdr3_aa: CASSPGPNSWEQYF
j_call: TRBJ2-5; d_call: TRBD1; v_call: TRBV5-6; clone_size: NA; cdr3_nt: TGTGCCAGCAGCTTGTTGGCAGGGGGCGCATACGAGACCCAGTACTTC; cdr3_aa: CASSLLAGGAYETQYF
j_call: TRBJ2-3; d_call: NA; v_call: TRBV24-1; clone_size: few; cdr3_nt: TGTGCCACCAGTGATTCCTATAGAACCACGCAGTATTTT; cdr3_aa: CATSDSYRTTQYF
j_call: TRBJ2-7; d_call: NA; v_call: TRBV5-1; clone_size: few; cdr3_nt: TGCGCCAGCAGCGAATCGGACAGTTCGGAGCAGTACTTC; cdr3_aa: CASSESDSSEQYF
j_call: TRBJ2-7; d_call: TRBD2; v_call: TRBV15; clone_size: NA; cdr3_nt: TGTGCCACCAGCAGTGGGACTAGCGGGAGGCACTACGAGCAGTACTTC; cdr3_aa: CATSSGTSGRHYEQYF
j_call: TRBJ1-4; d_call: TRBD1; v_call: TRBV4-2; clone_size: NA; cdr3_nt: TGTGCCAGCAGCCGGGGGGGACAGGGAACTGAAAAACTGTTTTTT; cdr3_aa: CASSRGGQGTEKLFF
j_call: TRBJ1-2; d_call: NA; v_call: TRBV4-3; clone_size: NA; cdr3_nt: TGCGCCAGCAGCCAAGGCCCGTTGGGGCACAACTATGGCTACACCTTC; cdr3_aa: CASSQGPLGHNYGYTF
j_call: TRBJ1-4; d_call: NA; v_call: TRBV4-1; clone_size: many; cdr3_nt: TGCGCCAGCAGCCAAGATAGGGAAGGAGGGTTTGCAACTAATGAAAAACTGTTTTTT; cdr3_aa: CASSQDREGGFATNEKLFF
j_call: TRBJ2-3; d_call: TRBD2; v_call: TRBV5-1; clone_size: once; cdr3_nt: TGCGCCAGCAGCTTGGACCCGGGACTACCAGATACGCAGTATTTT; cdr3_aa: CASSLDPGLPDTQYF
j_call: TRBJ2-7; d_call: TRBD2; v_call: TRBV6-2/TRBV6-3; clone_size: few; cdr3_nt: TGTGCCAGCAGTCCCGGGACTAGCGTTTACGAGCAGTACTTC; cdr3_aa: CASSPGTSVYEQYF
j_call: TRBJ2-1; d_call: TRBD2; v_call: TRBV4-3; clone_size: few; cdr3_nt: TGCGCCAGCAGCCCCCTAGGGGGACTAGACAATGAGCAGTTCTTC; cdr3_aa: CASSPLGGLDNEQFF
j_call: TRBJ2-3; d_call: NA; v_call: TRBV20-1; clone_size: few; cdr3_nt: TGCAGTGCTCTGGTATGGGGAGGCCCCCAGGATACGCAGTATTTT; cdr3_aa: CSALVWGGPQDTQYF
j_call: TRBJ2-7; d_call: NA; v_call: TRBV28; clone_size: NA; cdr3_nt: TGTGCCAGCAGTTTATGGGCGGGAACCTACGAGCAGTACTTC; cdr3_aa: CASSLWAGTYEQYF
j_call: TRBJ2-1; d_call: TRBD1; v_call: TRBV12-3/TRBV12-4; clone_size: NA; cdr3_nt: TGTGCCAGCACCGGGGGACAGGACGCTTACAATGAGCAGTTCTTC; cdr3_aa: CASTGGQDAYNEQFF
j_call: TRBJ2-7; d_call: NA; v_call: TRBV18; clone_size: NA; cdr3_nt: TGTGCCAGCTCTCAGAACGAGGGGTTTTGGTCCTTC; cdr3_aa: CASSQNEGFWSF
j_call: TRBJ2-1; d_call: NA; v_call: TRBV4-3; clone_size: NA; cdr3_nt: TGCGCCAGCAGCCAAGATGACGTTAGCTCCTACAATGAGCAGTTCTTC; cdr3_aa: CASSQDDVSSYNEQFF